Following are 28 T cell receptor beta chains from one sample sequenced in a study of human T cells and chemical hapten exposure (dated by TCRdb to the early 2020s). The time point label, as the study defines it: healthy volunteer bleed at 6 weeks. Unfractionated whole blood was collected in Tempus Blood RNA tubes, and total RNA was extracted from that blood. Libraries came from RACE. Sequenced on a NextSeq 500. TCRdb reran the public reads through fastp at Q25 and MiXCR, keeping productive beta chains. Rows merge per CDR3 protein into single entries with the most common DNA and genes. This sample has approximately 59,000 distinct CDR3 sequences in its table, and around 6.3% of those were observed once. Around 3.4% of the sample lies in the top ten. Sample: whole blood. Source of these receptors: a female donor in good health. Some clones in this sample may be carry-over from other donors' samples.

This clonotype occurred many times. This chain links TRBV6-5 with TRBJ1-6; D call uncertain. The CDR3 extends over 14 amino acids. In germline, CDR1 is MNHEY, CDR2 SVGAGI. The V gene lost 5 bases and the J gene lost 10 bases, with 15 bases spanning the gap. The CDR3 loop reads CASSPRLAGSPLHF. In DNA, the CDR3 is TGTGCCAGCAGTCCCCGTCTGGCCGGCTCACCCCTCCACTTT.

The V and J genes are TRBV2 and TRBJ2-7, with D perhaps TRBD2 (6 bases). V lost 4 bases to trimming and J lost 3 bases, with 13 bases between them. The germline gives CDR1 SNHLY, CDR2 FYNNEI. CDR3 size: 14 residues. CDR3 region: CASSGRDGNYEQYF. CDR3 coding DNA: TGTGCCAGCAGTGGGCGGGACGGGAACTACGAGCAGTACTTC.

CDR3: CAMGTGGAKNIQYF. The CDR3 coding sequence is TGTGCCATGGGGACAGGGGGCGCGAAAAACATTCAGTACTTC. V usage is TRBV10-3 and J usage is TRBJ2-4; 12 bases map to TRBD1. The V gene's germline CDR1 is ENHRY and CDR2 SYGVKD. The CDR3 is made up of 14 amino acids. Trimming removed 9 bases from V and 4 bases from J; junction bases left unmatched: 4.

This clonotype appeared many times. The chain is built from TRBV6-6 and TRBJ1-4, with D possibly TRBD1 on 5 matching bases. Germline loops: CDR1 MNHNY, CDR2 SVGAGI (reference sequence). Deletions cut 6 bases from V and 3 bases from J, with 11 bases between. The length of the CDR3 is 14 residues. The CDR3 bases are TGTGCCAGCAGGATTCCGGGACCTAATGAAAAACTGTTTTTT. Encoded protein: CASRIPGPNEKLFF.

This clonotype was detected only a few times. The chain employs TRBV18 and TRBJ1-6; 7 nucleotides agree with TRBD1. Germline V gene data show CDR1 as KGHSH and CDR2 as LQKENI. This CDR3 comprises 15 residues. After removal of 2 bases from V and 10 bases from J, the junction contained 8 bases not matched to a gene. The CDR3 nucleotides are TGTGCCAGCTCACCAGCCGGGACAGCGTCATCACCCCTCCACTTT. This sequence encodes CASSPAGTASSPLHF.

J is TRBJ2-7 and V is TRBV7-8, with D hard to call. This CDR3 contains 13 residues. CDR1 is SGHVS and CDR2 is FQNEAQ in the germline V gene. V lost 0 bases, J lost 3 bases, and 6 bases lay in between. CDR3 residues: CASSLAQNYEQYF. Here the CDR3 DNA reads TGTGCCAGCAGCTTAGCCCAGAACTACGAGCAGTACTTC.

This clonotype was seen ten or more times. The genes are TRBV2 and TRBJ1-1, with D hard to call. Germline V lookup: CDR1 SNHLY, CDR2 FYNNEI. Trimming took 3 bases from V and 0 from J, leaving 20 bases between them. This CDR3 has 18 residues. Here the CDR3 DNA reads TGTGCCAGCAGTGAGAGTATAGGAAGAGTAAGGATGAACACTGAAGCTTTCTTT. This codes for CASSESIGRVRMNTEAFF.

This clonotype came up many times. The V and J genes are TRBV2 and TRBJ1-1; tentative D call: TRBD1 (6 bases). Deletions cut 6 bases from V and 3 bases from J, with 14 bases between. The CDR3 contains 14 residues. Germline values: CDR1 SNHLY, CDR2 FYNNEI. CDR3 coding DNA: TGTGCCAGCAGAAGGACAGTCGGATACACTGAAGCTTTCTTT. It yields the protein CASRRTVGYTEAFF. Full variable domain (rest looked up from reference TRBV2 and TRBJ1-1): EPEVTQTPSHQVTQMGQEVILRCVPISNHLYFYWYRQILGQKVEFLVSFYNNEISEKSEIFDDQFSVERPDGSNFTLKIRSTKLEDSAMYFCASRRTVGYTEAFFGQGTRLTVV.

In this sample, this clonotype turned up a few times. The chain carries TRBV12-3 or TRBV12-4 and TRBJ1-2; 7 bases match TRBD1. Trimming at V came to 4 bases and at J to 4 bases, leaving 9 bases not matched to a gene. The length of the CDR3 is 15 residues. As DNA, the CDR3 is TGTGCCAGCAGTTCCCTGAGGGGGCCAGGCTATGGCTACACCTTC. Translated, it gives CASSSLRGPGYGYTF.

This rearrangement joins TRBV5-1 to TRBJ2-3; TRBD2 aligns across 8 bases. This CDR3 has 15 residues. Trimming at V came to 4 bases and at J to 5 bases, leaving 9 bases not matched to a gene. CDR1 and CDR2 (germline): SGHRS, YFSETQ. CDR3 in amino acids: CASSVGLAGLDTQYF. DNA of the CDR3: TGCGCCAGCAGCGTGGGGCTAGCGGGCTTAGATACGCAGTATTTT.

This clonotype was seen a handful of times. This chain links TRBV6-2 or TRBV6-3 with TRBJ2-5; D might be TRBD1 (5 bases). This CDR3 comprises 13 residues. Germline V CDR1 and CDR2: MNHEY, SVGEGT. Trimming pared 8 bases from V and 5 bases from J, leaving 15 bases between. The CDR3 nucleotides read TGTGCCAGCGGCAGGGTGCCCTCGGAGACCCAGTACTTC. Residues: CASGRVPSETQYF.

This sequence joins TRBV20-1 and TRBJ2-5; 8 bases map to TRBD2. Germline V gene data show CDR1 as DFQATT and CDR2 as SNEGSKA (reference sequence). The trim removed 3 bases at V and 4 bases at J, leaving 7 bases unmatched. The CDR3 spans 14 residues. CDR3 in amino acids: CSASRGRPGETQYF. CDR3 bases: TGCAGTGCTAGTCGCGGGAGGCCTGGAGAGACCCAGTACTTC.

The chain is built from TRBV12-3 or TRBV12-4 and TRBJ2-6, with D perhaps TRBD1 (6 bases). CDR3 length equals 14 residues. Trimming pared 8 bases from V and 2 bases from J, leaving 10 bases between. The CDR3 spells CASGNRAGANVLTF. DNA for the CDR3: TGTGCCAGCGGGAACAGGGCTGGGGCCAACGTCCTGACTTTC.

There are many counts of this clonotype. The rearrangement links TRBV25-1 to TRBJ1-1; D gene ambiguous. Trimming left V 2 bases short and J 2 bases short, with 15 bases between. The CDR3 covers 16 residues. Looked up from germline, CDR1 is MGHDK and CDR2 is SYGVNS. DNA for the CDR3: TGTGCCAGCAGTGAAGTGGACGGAGGGAAAAACACTGAAGCTTTCTTT. This encodes CASSEVDGGKNTEAFF. The full variable domain, its missing parts supplied by reference TRBV25-1 and TRBJ1-1, is EADIYQTPRYLVIGTGKKITLECSQTMGHDKMYWYQQDPGMELHLIHYSYGVNSTEKGDLSSESTVSRIRTEHFPLTLESARPSHTSQYLCASSEVDGGKNTEAFFGQGTRLTVV.

The table lists this clonotype with many counts. The chain employs TRBV6-6 and TRBJ2-1, with D unresolved. V lost 3 bases to trimming and J lost 9 bases, with 15 bases between them. The CDR3 runs to 14 residues. Germline CDR1 and CDR2: MNHNY and SVGAGI (reference sequence). CDR3 nucleotide sequence: TGTGCCAGCAGTTATAGTGGGGTCGACGGTGAGCAGTTCTTC. Its translation is CASSYSGVDGEQFF.

The genes are TRBV6-2 or TRBV6-3 and TRBJ2-3, with TRBD1 matching over 9 bases. CDR1 and CDR2 (germline): MNHEY, SVGEGT. The J segment lost 1 base and the V segment lost 6 bases, leaving 8 bases of the junction unmatched. This CDR3 comprises 16 residues. As DNA, the CDR3 is TGTGCCAGCAGCTATCTGCGGACAGGGGGCACAGATACGCAGTATTTT. Translated: CASSYLRTGGTDTQYF.

The sample holds many counts of this clonotype. The gene calls are TRBV6-5 and TRBJ1-2; a possible D gene is TRBD1 (6 bases). Trimming stripped 4 bases from V and 6 bases from J, with 9 bases between. The length of the CDR3 is 12 residues. Per the germline V gene, CDR1 is MNHEY and CDR2 is SVGAGI. The CDR3 coding sequence is TGTGCCAGCAGTTCCGACAGGAATGGCTACACCTTC. Protein: CASSSDRNGYTF.

This clonotype has more than one count but fewer than ten. The chain has TRBV7-8 and TRBJ1-5; D not resolved. V was cut by 1 base and J by 4 bases, with 8 bases left in between. Germline CDR1 reads SGHVS; CDR2 reads FQNEAQ. The CDR3 totals 14 residues. The chain's CDR3 is CASSLVAANQPQHF. The CDR3, as DNA: TGTGCCAGCAGCTTAGTGGCAGCAAATCAGCCCCAGCATTTT.

There are a few counts of this clonotype. The rearrangement links TRBV4-1 to TRBJ1-2; D is ambiguous. The V gene lost 0 bases and the J gene lost 6 bases, with 14 bases spanning the gap. Germline-derived CDR1 and CDR2 are MGHRA and YSYEKL. There are 15 residues in the CDR3. The CDR3 here is CASSQDGGLINGYTF. In DNA, the CDR3 is TGCGCCAGCAGCCAAGACGGCGGACTTATCAATGGCTACACCTTC.

The chain links TRBV10-3 to TRBJ2-3; either TRBD1 or TRBD2 may supply D (5 bases each). The CDR3 contains 11 residues. V lost 3 bases, J lost 10 bases, and 8 bases lay in between. CDR1 and CDR2 from the germline V gene are ENHRY and SYGVKD. CDR3 sequence: CAISDQGPQYF. CDR3 DNA: TGTGCCATCAGTGACCAGGGACCGCAGTATTTT.

This clonotype has a handful of counts. The J gene is TRBJ2-7, the V gene TRBV12-3 or TRBV12-4; perhaps TRBD2 as D (6 bases). The CDR3 has 13 amino acids. V lost 6 bases to trimming and J lost 4 bases, with 13 bases between them. For the CDR3, the DNA is TGTGCCAGCAGCGCCGGGACTCAGTACGAGCAGTACTTC. Its protein is CASSAGTQYEQYF.

This clonotype was found a few times. The chain has TRBV6-5 and TRBJ2-7; D remains unclear. Trimming removed 5 bases from V and 7 bases from J, with 18 bases in between. The length of the CDR3 is 14 residues. Per germline, CDR1 MNHEY and CDR2 SVGAGI. The CDR3, as DNA: TGTGCCAGCAGTCCGACACAGAACCCCTGGGAGCAGTACTTC. Amino acids: CASSPTQNPWEQYF.

This clonotype was seen more than once but under ten times. This sequence joins TRBV7-2 and TRBJ2-5, with TRBD2 matching 9 bases. The V gene end was trimmed by 4 bases and the J gene end by 5 bases; junction bases not matched to a gene: 5. The germline V gene has CDR1 SGHTA and CDR2 FQGNSA. The CDR3 totals 14 residues. The CDR3, as DNA: TGTGCCAGCAGCTCGAGGACTAGCGTGGAGACCCAGTACTTC. Protein sequence: CASSSRTSVETQYF.

This clonotype has a count of ten or more. CDR3: CASSPRTGGYQETQYF. The DNA for the CDR3 is TGTGCCAGCAGCCCCAGGACAGGGGGTTACCAAGAGACCCAGTACTTC. The chain recombines TRBV7-6 with TRBJ2-5; 10 bases agree with TRBD1. The CDR3 spans 16 residues. Trimming removed 5 bases from V and 0 bases from J; junction bases left unmatched: 6. The V gene's germline CDR1 is SGHVS and CDR2 FNYEAQ. The full variable domain, its missing parts supplied by reference TRBV7-6 and TRBJ2-5, is GAGVSQSPRYKVTKRGQDVALRCDPISGHVSLYWYRQALGQGPEFLTYFNYEAQQDKSGLPNDRFSAERPEGSISTLTIQRTEQRDSAMYRCASSPRTGGYQETQYFGPGTRLLVL.

This clonotype was seen repeatedly, ten times or more. The chain has TRBV4-3 and TRBJ2-1, with a possible D match to TRBD2 (7 bases). V dropped 4 bases and J dropped 7 bases, with 26 bases sitting between them. This CDR3 has 18 residues. Germline values: CDR1 LGHNA, CDR2 YSLEER. The CDR3 region is CASSPAGAGTMSWNEQFF. The CDR3 DNA reads TGCGCCAGCAGCCCTGCGGGGGCCGGGACTATGTCATGGAATGAGCAGTTCTTC.

This clonotype has ten or more counts. The J gene is TRBJ1-1, the V gene TRBV7-9, with TRBD1 identical over 7 bases. Losses at the gene ends were 3 bases for V and 1 base for J; bases not matched to a gene: 5. CDR3 length: 15 residues. The germline CDR1 and CDR2 sequences are SEHNR and FQNEAQ (reference sequence). The CDR3 spells CASSLPGQKNTEAFF. In nucleotides, the CDR3 is TGTGCCAGCAGCTTGCCGGGACAGAAGAACACTGAAGCTTTCTTT.

This clonotype was detected ten times or more. The chain links TRBV25-1 to TRBJ2-3; perhaps TRBD2 as D (5 bases). The germline V gene encodes CDR1 MGHDK and CDR2 SYGVNS. This CDR3 is built from 13 residues. The V gene lost 5 bases and the J gene lost 6 bases, with 12 bases spanning the gap. CDR3 DNA sequence: TGTGCCAGCAGTTCAAGGTCGGGGGATACGCAGTATTTT. This codes for CASSSRSGDTQYF.

This clonotype has at least ten counts. V usage is TRBV9 and J usage is TRBJ2-1; D is unclear. The V and J ends lost 1 base and 0 bases respectively, with 11 bases between them. Germline loops: CDR1 SGDLS, CDR2 YYNGEE. There are 16 residues in the CDR3. This CDR3 is CASSVRQPSSYNEQFF. The CDR3 DNA follows: TGTGCCAGCAGCGTACGGCAACCTAGCTCCTACAATGAGCAGTTCTTC.